The 20 T cell receptor beta chains given below trace back to one sample, sequenced in a study of metastatic and nonmetastatic thyroid tumors. TCRdb recomputed clones from the PCR reads via MiXCR. The sample lists roughly 33,000 clones; 17% were seen once. Before thyroid surgery, none of the patients had received any treatment. The sample was blood. These receptors were obtained from a female donor with papillary thyroid cancer or a benign thyroid nodule (not recorded which). Some clones in this sample may be carry-over from other donors' samples.

This clone was seen at least ten times. This sample also contains other DNA sequences that code for the same CDR3. The chain employs TRBV7-9 and TRBJ1-1; TRBD1 matches at 7 bases. The CDR3 is 13 residues long. Germline V lookup: CDR1 SEHNR, CDR2 FQNEAQ (reference sequence). V lost 4 bases to trimming and J lost 7 bases; unmatched junction nucleotides: 6. The CDR3 is CASSSNTGVEAFF. CDR3 sequence (DNA): TGTGCCAGCAGCTCCAACACAGGGGTTGAAGCTTTCTTT.

Many counts were recorded for this clone. This sequence joins TRBV19 and TRBJ1-4, with TRBD1 matching 9 bases. J was trimmed by 12 bases and V by 4 bases; bases with no gene match: 9. The CDR3 extends over 14 amino acids. Germline V gene sequence: CDR1 LNHDA, CDR2 SQIVND (reference sequence). In DNA, the CDR3 is TGTGCCAGTAGTAGATGGGACAGGGAAGGTGAACTGTTTTTT. This sequence encodes CASSRWDREGELFF.

This clone was seen a few times. One end of the junction varies from germline; a read error may be responsible. The chain links TRBV6-1 to TRBJ2-2; tentatively, D is TRBD1 (5 bases). Germline CDR1 and CDR2: MNHNS and SASEGT. This CDR3 has 16 residues. CDR3 sequence: CASRASTGTNTVELFF. In DNA, the CDR3 is TGTGCCAGCAGGGCAAGCACAGGCACGAACACCGTGGAGCTGTTTTTT.

In this sample, this clone turned up once. V gene TRBV5-1 combines with J gene TRBJ2-1; 11 nucleotides align to TRBD2. The CDR3 consists of 15 residues. The V gene's germline CDR1 is SGHRS and CDR2 YFSETQ. Unmatched junction bases numbered 11, after V lost 7 bases and J lost 8 bases. The CDR3 loop reads CASGTTSGITHEQFF. The DNA for the CDR3 is TGCGCCAGCGGCACGACTAGCGGGATAACGCATGAGCAGTTCTTC.

This clone was seen at least ten times. The rearrangement links TRBV12-5 to TRBJ2-2, with unresolved D. Looked up from germline, CDR1 is LGHNT and CDR2 is FRNRAP. This CDR3 comprises 15 residues. V lost 2 bases, J lost 3 bases, and 10 bases lay in between. This chain's CDR3 is CASGLWVSHTGELFF. CDR3 nucleotide sequence: TGTGCTAGTGGTTTGTGGGTTTCGCACACCGGGGAGCTGTTTTTT. Full variable domain (outside the CDR3, taken from reference TRBV12-5 and TRBJ2-2): DARVTQTPRHKVTEMGQEVTMRCQPILGHNTVFWYRQTMMQGLELLAYFRNRAPLDDSGMPKDRFSAEMPDATLATLKIQPSEPRDSAVYFCASGLWVSHTGELFFGEGSRLTVL.

Comment on this clone: Sequence at one end of the junction differs from germline and may be a read error. The CDR3 bases are TGTGCCAGCAACTTAGGTAGCCCTCGCTATGGCTACACCTTC. It codes for CASNLGSPRYGYTF. V usage is TRBV7-2 and J usage is TRBJ1-2; D gene uncertain. CDR1 is SGHTA, CDR2 FQGNSA, per germline. The CDR3 is 14 residues long.

This clone was recorded many times. The V call is TRBV5-1, the J call TRBJ2-3, with D maybe TRBD2 (5 bases). The V gene's germline CDR1 is SGHRS and CDR2 YFSETQ. The CDR3 covers 16 residues. Between the trimmed V and J ends, which lost 2 bases and 0 bases, there was a span of 13 bases. CDR3 protein: CASSFLLTTSTDTQYF. The CDR3 region has the DNA TGCGCCAGCAGCTTCCTGCTGACTACCAGCACAGATACGCAGTATTTT.

This clone came up a few times. The chain combines TRBV6-1 with TRBJ2-7, with 10 nucleotides matching TRBD1. Germline V lookup: CDR1 MNHNS, CDR2 SASEGT. With 8 bases clipped from V and 1 base from J, the junction kept 14 bases outside the gene matches. The CDR3 runs 17 residues. Here the CDR3 DNA reads TGTGCCAGCCTGACAGGGGGCCGTCTCGGGACGTCCTACGAGCAGTACTTC. Translating gives CASLTGGRLGTSYEQYF.

The chain joins TRBV30 to TRBJ1-2; D is undetermined. Per the germline V gene, CDR1 is GTSNPN and CDR2 is SVGIG (reference sequence). The V and J ends lost 5 bases and 4 bases respectively, with 11 bases between them. The CDR3 loop spans 12 amino acids. CDR3 sequence reads: CAWQDGVYGYTF. The CDR3 DNA reads TGTGCCTGGCAGGACGGAGTCTATGGCTACACCTTC.

For this clone: A much larger clone is a single base away; this may be a read error. J is TRBJ2-3 and V is TRBV11-1; tentative D call: TRBD2 (5 bases). The CDR3 sequence is 16 residues long. Trimming shortened V by 8 bases and J by 0 bases, and 18 bases separated the two germline ends. Looked up from germline, CDR1 is SGHAT and CDR2 is FQDESV (reference sequence). The CDR3 is CASVLPAATSTDTQYF. The DNA for the CDR3 is TGTGCCAGCGTCTTACCAGCGGCTACTAGCACAGATACGCAGTATTTT.

The J gene is TRBJ2-1, the V gene TRBV20-1, with 13 bases that match TRBD2. Losses at the gene ends were 5 bases for V and 5 bases for J; bases not matched to a gene: 9. The CDR3 contains 16 residues. Germline lookup yields CDR1 DFQATT and CDR2 SNEGSKA (reference sequence). CDR3 DNA sequence: TGCAGTGCTGCCCGGGGACTAGCGGGAACGGACAATGAGCAGTTCTTC. Its protein product is CSAARGLAGTDNEQFF.

This clone was seen a few times. A much larger clone sits a single nucleotide away, making a read error possible. The chain has TRBV7-2 and TRBJ2-5; D unclear. The CDR3 is made up of 13 amino acids. Germline CDR1 is SGHTA and CDR2 is FQGNSA. The CDR3 nucleotides are TGTGCCAGCAGCCCCCAGAGGCAGGAGACCCAGTGCTTC. It codes for CASSPQRQETQCF.

J is TRBJ1-6 and V is TRBV18; 8 bases align to TRBD1. This CDR3 spans 16 amino acids. Germline loops: CDR1 KGHSH, CDR2 LQKENI. The V gene end was trimmed by 0 bases and the J gene end by 9 bases; junction bases not matched to a gene: 7. The CDR3 is CASSPPGQGTVSPLHF. The CDR3 nucleotides read TGTGCCAGCTCACCACCCGGACAGGGAACGGTTTCACCCCTCCACTTT.

The CDR3 nucleotides read TGTGCCAGCAGCTTAGTGGGCGGGAGTAAATCCTCTGGGGCCAACGTCCTGACTTTC. It translates to CASSLVGGSKSSGANVLTF. This sequence joins TRBV11-2 and TRBJ2-6; 7 nucleotides line up with TRBD2. V was pared by 1 base and J by 0 bases, with 9 bases of the junction left unmatched. CDR1 is SGHAT, CDR2 FQNNGV, per germline. The CDR3 covers 19 residues.

The sample holds a few counts of this clone. The chain combines TRBV12-3 or TRBV12-4 with TRBJ2-6; a possible D gene is TRBD1 (6 bases). V was pared by 5 bases and J by 2 bases, with 16 bases between. This CDR3 comprises 17 residues. DNA of the CDR3: TGTGCCAGCAGTACGGGGCAGGGGCTAACTGGGGCCAACGTCCTGACTTTC. This sequence encodes CASSTGQGLTGANVLTF.

This clone was observed many times. The chain joins TRBV12-3 or TRBV12-4 to TRBJ2-3, with unresolved D. V was cut by 3 bases and J by 12 bases, with 10 bases left in between. This CDR3 spans 11 amino acids. CDR3 sequence: CASSFGPLQYF. The DNA of the CDR3 is TGTGCCAGCAGTTTCGGGCCCCTACAGTATTTT.

Notes on this clone: This is likely a read error, given that the CDR3 carries no conserved phenylalanine or tryptophan at its end. The rearrangement links TRBV30 to TRBJ1-2; the match to TRBD1 covers 8 bases. The trim removed 2 bases at V and 8 bases at J, leaving 13 bases unmatched. CDR1 GTSNPN and CDR2 SVGIG come from the germline V gene (reference sequence). There are 15 residues in the CDR3. CDR3 sequence (DNA): TGTGCCTGGAGTTCCCCGGACAGGGAGATAAGGGGCTACACCTCC. Amino acid sequence: CAWSSPDREIRGYTS.

This clone was seen many times. This chain links TRBV18 with TRBJ1-5, with 10 bases aligning to TRBD1. The CDR3 covers 14 residues. The V gene end was trimmed by 6 bases and the J gene end by 7 bases; junction bases not matched to a gene: 6. The V gene's germline CDR1 is KGHSH and CDR2 LQKENI. The CDR3 region has the DNA TGTGCCAGCTCCGGACAGGGGGTGGGACAGCCCCAGCATTTT. Its translation is CASSGQGVGQPQHF.

This clone appeared a few times. The chain recombines TRBV6-1 with TRBJ2-2; 8 bases fit TRBD1. The trim removed 8 bases at V and 0 bases at J, leaving 5 bases unmatched. CDR1 and CDR2 (germline): MNHNS, SASEGT. CDR3 length equals 15 residues. The CDR3 DNA sequence: TGTGCCAGCGGTGGACAGGGATCGAACACCGGGGAGCTGTTTTTT. It translates to CASGGQGSNTGELFF.

The table lists this clone with many counts. CDR3 loop: CASSLAGSYNEQFF. The CDR3, as DNA: TGTGCCAGCAGTTTAGCGGGGTCCTACAATGAGCAGTTCTTC. The chain couples TRBV12-3 or TRBV12-4 to TRBJ2-1, with no clear D. This CDR3 contains 14 residues. Trimming left V 0 bases short and J 1 base short, with 4 bases between.